Ten or more counts support the clone carrying this T cell receptor (beta chain). Its matching antigen is unknown. With 3 bases removed from V and 5 bases from J, the gap between germline ends came to 5 bases. The CDR3 totals 13 residues. CDR1 and CDR2 (germline): SGHTA, FQGNSA. These data originate in a study of post-analysis software for immune sequencing data. Study conclusions and caveats: In patients, roughly five TRBV segments were more frequent than in controls, with TRBV5-6, TRBV5-1 and TRBV20-1 among them.

Sequencing libraries made from TCR beta cDNA carried unique molecular identifiers. A single record per CDR3 protein comes from TCRdb applying MiXCR to the PCR reads. The top ten clones hold 3% to 3.5% of a sample with roughly 200,000 distinct CDR3 sequences, 25% to 30% of them seen once. The rearrangement links TRBV7-2 to TRBJ1-6, with TRBD1 as a possible D gene (5 bases). Sequencing was performed on blood. The sequence derives from a girl under 18 with multiple sclerosis. This CDR3 reads CASSFRDNSPLHF. CDR3 coding DNA: TGTGCCAGCAGCTTCAGGGATAATTCACCCCTCCACTTT.